This record concerns one T cell receptor (beta chain) sequence. The data were obtained in a study of blood T cell repertoires in COVID-19. Clones were sequenced by immunoSEQ multiplex PCR, and TCRdb holds only the in-frame ones, with some missing. The sample carries approximately 400,000 clones, more than 70% recorded once. The ends lost 4 bases at V and 5 bases at J; junction bases unmatched: 3. Germline V gene data show CDR1 as SGDLS and CDR2 as YYNGEE. The CDR3 consists of 15 residues. Those enrolled, adults aged roughly 18 to 100 years, came from 20 to 25 US areas. Cohort allocation depended upon clinical history that participants reported. Either two negative PCRs, clearance, or symptom resolution qualified Cohort 3 donors as recovered.

V is TRBV9 and J is TRBJ2-2; TRBD2 matches 12 bases. The sequence was obtained from a man aged 25 to 40 who had recovered from COVID-19. Sequences were obtained from PBMCs or T cells enriched from blood (not recorded which). CDR3 sequence: CASSPTSGGTGELFF. CDR3 sequence (DNA): TGTGCCAGCAGCCCGACTAGCGGGGGTACCGGGGAGCTGTTTTTT. The whole variable domain, remainder taken from reference TRBV9 and TRBJ2-2, is DSGVTQTPKHLITATGQRVTLRCSPRSGDLSVYWYQQSLDQGLQFLIQYYNGEERAKGNILERFSAQQFPDLHSELNLSSLELGDSALYFCASSPTSGGTGELFFGEGSRLTVL.